Shown below are 20 T cell receptor beta chains from a single sample sequenced in a study of OX40 agonist ivuxolimab in advanced cancers. The method was immunoSEQ multiplex PCR; TCRdb's version includes in-frame clones alone and lacks a portion of them. The sample lists more than 45,000 clones; more than 70% were seen once. Specimen: CD4+ or CD8+ T cells sorted from blood, collected in a trial of the OX40 agonist ivuxolimab. These receptors all come from an adult with an advanced solid tumor such as melanoma, head and neck, liver or kidney cancer.

The chain couples TRBV19 to TRBJ2-5; perhaps TRBD2 as D (6 bases). Trimming took off 3 bases at V and 5 bases at J, with 16 bases between the two ends. Germline values: CDR1 LNHDA, CDR2 SQIVND (reference sequence). The CDR3 totals 15 residues. For the CDR3, the DNA is TGTGCCAGTAGTATTTCTCGGGCAGGGAGGGAGACCCAGTACTTC. This gives the protein CASSISRAGRETQYF.

The chain employs TRBV7-9 and TRBJ1-1; D perhaps matches TRBD1 (5 bases). Between the trimmed V and J ends, which lost 2 bases and 4 bases, there was a span of 8 bases. In germline, CDR1 is SEHNR, CDR2 FQNEAQ (reference sequence). The CDR3 is 13 amino acids. CDR3 nucleotides: TGTGCCAGCAGCTTACAGGGAAGCACTGAAGCTTTCTTT. Encoded protein: CASSLQGSTEAFF.

This rearrangement joins TRBV21-1 to TRBJ1-1; TRBD1, the D gene given by the table, was not confirmed from the DNA. TRBV21-1 corresponds to a pseudogene. The CDR3 has 14 residues. CDR3 bases: TGTGCCAGCACCCTCGACAGGGGAGAGACTGAAGCTTTCTTT. Translating it yields CASTLDRGETEAFF.

In its sample, this clone was seen a few times. V and J are TRBV9 and TRBJ2-7, with 8 bases lining up with TRBD1. Germline lookup yields CDR1 SGDLS and CDR2 YYNGEE. The CDR3 loop spans 14 amino acids. With V trimmed by 2 bases and J by 5 bases, 6 bases remained unmatched. The CDR3, as DNA: TGTGCCAGCAGCGTTGGACAGGGTGTCCACGAGCAGTACTTC. This sequence encodes CASSVGQGVHEQYF. The variable domain in full, with the rest retrieved from reference TRBV9 and TRBJ2-7, is DSGVTQTPKHLITATGQRVTLRCSPRSGDLSVYWYQQSLDQGLQFLIQYYNGEERAKGNILERFSAQQFPDLHSELNLSSLELGDSALYFCASSVGQGVHEQYFGPGTRLTVT.

The V and J genes are TRBV6-1 and TRBJ2-5, with D tentatively TRBD2 (7 bases). This CDR3 comprises 13 residues. V was cut by 1 base and J by 7 bases, with 10 bases left in between. The germline CDR1 and CDR2 sequences are MNHNS and SASEGT. DNA of the CDR3: TGTGCCAGCAGTGAAGGGGGAGGGGGGACCCAGTACTTC. Its translation: CASSEGGGGTQYF.

This clone was seen just once. The chain couples TRBV11-2 to TRBJ1-4; D is possibly TRBD1 (5 bases). CDR1 and CDR2 from the germline V gene are SGHAT and FQNNGV. With 6 bases removed from V and 0 bases from J, the gap between germline ends came to 14 bases. This CDR3 has 16 residues. This CDR3 is CASSLRQISTNEKLFF. CDR3 nucleotide sequence: TGTGCCAGCAGTTTGCGACAGATATCAACTAATGAAAAACTGTTTTTT.

V gene TRBV6-6 combines with J gene TRBJ2-2; D gene ambiguous. V was cut by 10 bases and J by 1 base, with 16 bases left in between. The germline CDR1 and CDR2 sequences are MNHNY and SVGAGI (reference sequence). The CDR3 consists of 15 residues. In DNA, the CDR3 is TGTGCCACCTACCTAAGGCAGGTGAACACCGGGGAGCTGTTTTTT. Its translation is CATYLRQVNTGELFF.

The gene calls are TRBV7-9 and TRBJ1-5, with D hard to call. Per the germline V gene, CDR1 is SEHNR and CDR2 is FQNEAQ (reference sequence). V lost 4 bases to trimming and J lost 3 bases, with 7 bases between them. The CDR3 contains 13 residues. The CDR3 bases are TGTGCCAGCAGCTCCCAACTCAATCAGCCCCAGCATTTT. It translates to CASSSQLNQPQHF.

This sequence joins TRBV15 and TRBJ2-7; D could derive from TRBD1 or TRBD2 (5 bases each). V was shortened by 0 bases and J by 5 bases, with 11 bases between the two germline ends. Germline CDR1 reads LNHNV; CDR2 reads YYDKDF (reference sequence). The CDR3 length is 14 residues. The CDR3 reads CATSRDWGSHEQYF. CDR3 coding DNA: TGTGCCACCAGCAGAGATTGGGGGTCCCACGAGCAGTACTTC.

This clone was counted only a few times. The chain recombines TRBV7-9 with TRBJ1-1; TRBD1 might be the D (5 bases). Trimming removed 5 bases from V and 2 bases from J, with 12 bases in between. Per the germline V gene, CDR1 is SEHNR and CDR2 is FQNEAQ (reference sequence). CDR3 length equals 14 residues. CDR3 loop: CASSPKGTNTEAFF. DNA of the CDR3: TGTGCCAGCAGCCCCAAGGGGACCAACACTGAAGCTTTCTTT. Full variable domain (remainder filled in from reference TRBV7-9 and TRBJ1-1): DTGVSQNPRHKITKRGQNVTFRCDPISEHNRLYWYRQTLGQGPEFLTYFQNEAQLEKSRLLSDRFSAERPKGSFSTLEIQRTEQGDSAMYLCASSPKGTNTEAFFGQGTRLTVV.

The chain combines TRBV27 with TRBJ2-7; 9 positions agree with TRBD2. With 6 bases clipped from V and 2 bases from J, the junction kept 5 bases outside the gene matches. This CDR3 region has 14 residues. The germline CDR1 and CDR2 sequences are MNHEY and SMNVEV (reference sequence). The CDR3 nucleotides read TGTGCCAGCAGGCCTAGCGGGACCCCCTACGAGCAGTACTTC. This encodes CASRPSGTPYEQYF.

V and J are TRBV10-3 and TRBJ2-7, with TRBD2 as a possible D gene (5 bases). Germline assignment: CDR1 ENHRY and CDR2 SYGVKD. The CDR3 has 15 amino acids. Trimming removed 4 bases from V and 0 bases from J, with 13 bases in between. This CDR3 reads CAISVADRDSYEQYF. The CDR3 DNA reads as TGTGCCATCAGTGTCGCCGACCGGGACTCCTACGAGCAGTACTTC.

This clone was detected a few times. The genes are TRBV11-2 and TRBJ2-4; no clear D. The CDR3 has 17 residues. Germline CDR1 SGHAT, CDR2 FQNNGV. V was pared by 0 bases and J by 0 bases, with 12 bases between. CDR3 DNA sequence: TGTGCCAGCAGCTTAGATAGTATCACACTAGCCAAAAACATTCAGTACTTC. Translating gives CASSLDSITLAKNIQYF.

The V and J genes are TRBV5-4 and TRBJ2-2; TRBD2 agrees at 12 bases. CDR1 and CDR2 from the germline V gene are SGHNT and YYREEE (reference sequence). The CDR3 sequence is 16 residues long. Germline trimming cut 4 bases from V and 5 bases from J; bases unmatched to any gene: 6. This CDR3 reads CASSTGLAGPTGELFF. The CDR3 nucleotides read TGTGCCAGCAGCACCGGACTAGCGGGACCAACCGGGGAGCTGTTTTTT.

The chain carries TRBV28 and TRBJ1-2, with 7 bases lining up with TRBD1. V lost 5 bases and J lost 8; bases outside the gene matches: 11. Looked up from germline, CDR1 is MDHEN and CDR2 is SYDVKM. The length of the CDR3 is 14 residues. CDR3 DNA sequence: TGTGCCAGCAGTACATCAGGGGGTTTTAGGGGCTACACCTTC. It yields the protein CASSTSGGFRGYTF.

The V gene is TRBV19, the J gene TRBJ1-2; possibly TRBD1 for D (6 bases). The CDR3 covers 16 residues. Trimming removed 4 bases at V and 0 bases at J, with 15 bases between. CDR1 is LNHDA and CDR2 is SQIVND in the germline V gene (reference sequence). In nucleotides, the CDR3 is TGTGCCAGTAGTACCCTACGACAGGCCTCTAACTATGGCTACACCTTC. It is translated as CASSTLRQASNYGYTF.

This clone was found once. CDR3 DNA: TGTGCCAGCAGCTTGGGGTTAGGAGGGGGCTACACCTTC. The encoded protein is CASSLGLGGGYTF. The chain is built from TRBV5-6 and TRBJ1-2; D remains unclear. Germline CDR1 reads SGHDT; CDR2 reads YYEEEE. V dropped 0 bases and J dropped 8 bases, with 11 bases sitting between them. This CDR3 has 13 residues.

By share, this clone ranks as medium-sized. V and J are TRBV14 and TRBJ2-6, with D uncertain. The CDR3 length is 13 residues. Germline lookup yields CDR1 SGHDN and CDR2 FVKESK. V lost 2 bases and J lost 3, with 2 bases in between. CDR3 amino acids: CASSQFGANVLTF. CDR3 nucleotide sequence: TGTGCCAGCAGCCAATTTGGGGCCAACGTCCTGACTTTC.

The J gene is TRBJ2-7, the V gene TRBV7-8, with TRBD1 identical over 7 bases. The CDR3 totals 14 residues. The V gene end was trimmed by 5 bases and the J gene end by 2 bases; junction bases not matched to a gene: 6. The germline CDR1 and CDR2 sequences are SGHVS and FQNEAQ. The CDR3 DNA reads TGTGCCAGCAGCCCAGGACAGGCACCCTACGAGCAGTACTTC. It yields the protein CASSPGQAPYEQYF.

The chain employs TRBV28 and TRBJ1-1; D is unclear. Germline V CDR1 and CDR2: MDHEN, SYDVKM. Trimming removed 5 bases from V and 5 bases from J, with 9 bases in between. CDR3 length: 12 amino acids. The CDR3 bases are TGTGCCAGCAGTAAGGGTAGTACTGAAGCTTTCTTT. Amino acid sequence: CASSKGSTEAFF. Filled out from reference TRBV28 and TRBJ1-1, the complete variable domain reads DVKVTQSSRYLVKRTGEKVFLECVQDMDHENMFWYRQDPGLGLRLIYFSYDVKMKEKGDIPEGYSVSREKKERFSLILESASTNQTSMYLCASSKGSTEAFFGQGTRLTVV.